The 30 T cell receptor beta chains below come from one sample, sequenced in a study of T-cell reconstitution after alpha-beta-depleted transplantation in children. As it was prepared, the TCRbeta library received unique molecular identifiers. TCRdb re-analysed the PCR reads in MiXCR, keeping a single row per CDR3 protein. The sample carries 70,000 or so distinct CDR3 sequences, roughly a tenth recorded once. The specimen was PBMCs, collected before TCRalphabeta/CD19-depleted stem cell transplant. The receptor set was obtained from a boy aged 5-17 years with acute myeloid leukemia, due to receive a stem cell transplant.

This clonotype was recorded at least ten times. This sequence joins TRBV6-5 and TRBJ2-7; D is unresolved. V was pared by 6 bases and J by 2 bases, with 5 bases between. Germline V gene lookup returns CDR1 MNHEY and CDR2 SVGAGI. The CDR3 covers 11 residues. This chain's CDR3 is CASSDPYEQYF. In DNA, the CDR3 is TGTGCCAGCAGCGACCCCTACGAGCAGTACTTC.

This clonotype occurred many times. The CDR3: CSAKGQENPNNSPLHF. In DNA, the CDR3 is TGCAGTGCTAAAGGACAGGAAAACCCAAATAATTCACCCCTCCACTTT. The chain has TRBV20-1 and TRBJ1-6; 7 bases agree with TRBD1. V trimming: 4 bases; J trimming: 5 bases; junction bases outside the gene matches: 11. The CDR3 has 16 residues. CDR1 and CDR2 (germline): DFQATT, SNEGSKA (reference sequence).

This clonotype has ten or more counts. The chain carries TRBV4-1 and TRBJ2-2, with a weak D call TRBD1 (6 bases). The V and J ends lost 5 bases and 1 base respectively, with 11 bases between them. Germline CDR1 reads MGHRA; CDR2 reads YSYEKL. The CDR3 is made up of 15 amino acids. CDR3 coding DNA: TGCGCCAGCAGCGCGACAGGATTGAACACCGGGGAGCTGTTTTTT. This translates into CASSATGLNTGELFF.

A few counts support this clonotype. V and J are TRBV5-1 and TRBJ1-4, with 8 nucleotides matching TRBD1. From germline, CDR1 is SGHRS and CDR2 YFSETQ. The CDR3 sequence is 14 residues long. V shed 3 bases, J shed 10 bases, and the junction held 8 bases outside the gene matches. For the CDR3, the DNA is TGCGCCAGCAGCTCAGGACAGGGATCGGGAAAACTGTTTTTT. Protein product: CASSSGQGSGKLFF. Looking up the rest from reference TRBV5-1 and TRBJ1-4 gives the full variable domain: KAGVTQTPRYLIKTRGQQVTLSCSPISGHRSVSWYQQTPGQGLQFLFEYFSETQRNKGNFPGRFSGRQFSNSRSEMNVSTLELGDSALYLCASSSGQGSGKLFFGSGTQLSVL.

In its sample, this clonotype was seen many times. The chain joins TRBV29-1 to TRBJ2-1, with 11 bases that match TRBD2. The V and J ends lost 3 bases and 6 bases, in that order; junction bases with no gene match: 10. In germline, CDR1 is SQVTM, CDR2 ANQGSEA. The CDR3 loop spans 16 amino acids. The CDR3 DNA reads as TGCAGCGTTGAGAACATAGCGGGAGGGCTTTTCAATGAGCAGTTCTTC. Its protein is CSVENIAGGLFNEQFF.

This clonotype was counted many times. The rearrangement uses TRBV5-6 and TRBJ1-2; 9 nucleotides align to TRBD1. This CDR3 is 13 amino acids long. With 4 bases clipped from V and 9 bases from J, the junction kept 7 bases outside the gene matches. Germline V gene lookup returns CDR1 SGHDT and CDR2 YYEEEE. DNA of the CDR3: TGTGCCAGCAGCCTTTTCGGACAGGGGCGCTACACCTTC. It yields the protein CASSLFGQGRYTF.

This clonotype was counted many times. The J gene is TRBJ1-5, the V gene TRBV12-3 or TRBV12-4, with D possibly matching TRBD1 (5 bases). This CDR3 has 16 amino acids. Between the trimmed V and J ends, which lost 2 bases and 2 bases, there was a span of 13 bases. CDR3: CASSLWAGRGNQPQHF. The CDR3 coding sequence is TGTGCCAGCAGTTTATGGGCAGGGCGAGGCAATCAGCCCCAGCATTTT.

CDR3 DNA sequence: TGTGCCAGCAGTTTCCGGGACAGGGAACAGCCCCAGCATTTT. It yields the protein CASSFRDREQPQHF. This chain connects TRBV28 to TRBJ1-5; 9 positions agree with TRBD1. V gave up 3 bases and J gave up 7 bases; unmatched junction bases: 4. The germline V gene has CDR1 MDHEN and CDR2 SYDVKM. The CDR3 runs 14 residues.

Points on this clonotype: Being one base from a much bigger clone, this may be a read error. The chain is built from TRBV27 and TRBJ2-1, with TRBD2 matching 8 bases. CDR1 MNHEY and CDR2 SMNVEV come from the germline V gene (reference sequence). The CDR3 extends over 15 amino acids. DNA for the CDR3: TGTGCCAGCAGTTTATTACTAGCGGAGTTCACCGAGCAGCTCTTC. Translating gives CASSLLLAEFTEQLF.

This clonotype was seen at least ten times. The V call is TRBV6-2 or TRBV6-3, the J call TRBJ2-3; a weak D match, TRBD2 (5 bases). Germline CDR1 is MNHEY and CDR2 is SVGEGT. CDR3 size: 14 residues. V lost 6 bases to trimming and J lost 8 bases, with 18 bases between them. The CDR3 reads CASRPDYDRGTQYF. CDR3 DNA: TGTGCCAGCAGGCCAGACTATGATCGGGGTACGCAGTATTTT.

This clonotype was counted at least ten times. The chain joins TRBV24-1 to TRBJ2-3; 10 nucleotides align to TRBD1. Germline loops: CDR1 KGHDR, CDR2 SFDVKD. CDR3 length equals 17 residues. V gave up 4 bases and J gave up 7 bases; unmatched junction bases: 13. Written as DNA, the CDR3 is TGTGCCACCAGTGACTCGGGACAGGGGCGCCTACGGTATACGCAGTATTTT. It yields the protein CATSDSGQGRLRYTQYF.

Only a few counts were recorded for this clonotype. This rearrangement joins TRBV6-2 or TRBV6-3 to TRBJ1-1; D gene uncertain. CDR1 is MNHEY and CDR2 is SVGEGT in the germline V gene. V lost 3 bases and J lost 0, with 8 bases in between. The CDR3 is 14 amino acids. The CDR3 loop reads CASSYEELNTEAFF. The CDR3 region has the DNA TGTGCCAGCAGTTATGAGGAGTTGAACACTGAAGCTTTCTTT.

This clonotype was seen more than once but under ten times. This chain links TRBV28 with TRBJ2-1; the match to TRBD2 covers 15 bases. From germline, CDR1 is MDHEN and CDR2 SYDVKM. There are 17 residues in the CDR3. V trimming: 1 base; J trimming: 9 bases; junction bases outside the gene matches: 7. The CDR3 protein is CASSLSGTSGGFGEQFF. The CDR3 nucleotides are TGTGCCAGCAGTTTATCAGGGACTAGCGGGGGGTTTGGTGAGCAGTTCTTC.

The chain couples TRBV7-3 to TRBJ2-2; D call uncertain. There are 13 residues in the CDR3. The V end was cut by 5 bases, the J end by 6 bases, with 10 bases between. The germline V gene has CDR1 SGHTA and CDR2 FQGTGA. The chain's CDR3 is CASSQTRAGELFF. The CDR3 region has the DNA TGTGCCAGCAGCCAGACCCGAGCCGGGGAGCTGTTTTTT.

The chain joins TRBV28 to TRBJ2-7; D might be TRBD1 (5 bases). Germline V gene data show CDR1 as MDHEN and CDR2 as SYDVKM. V was trimmed by 6 bases and J by 3 bases, leaving 15 bases between them. The CDR3 sequence is 14 residues long. CDR3 loop: CASRPQGNLYEQYF. The CDR3 DNA reads as TGTGCCAGCAGACCCCAGGGAAACCTCTACGAGCAGTACTTC.

Turning to this clonotype: One end of the junction fails to match germline, which may point to a read error. V and J are TRBV12-3 or TRBV12-4 and TRBJ2-4; 11 nucleotides align to TRBD2. The CDR3 consists of 18 residues. As DNA, the CDR3 is TGTGCCATCAGTAAAATTAGCGGGAGGGCTTTAGCCAAAAACATTCAGTACTTC. Protein product: CAISKISGRALAKNIQYF.

V and J are TRBV4-2 and TRBJ1-2; the match to TRBD1 covers 7 bases. The length of the CDR3 is 20 residues. V trimming: 8 bases; J trimming: 0 bases; junction bases outside the gene matches: 24. Looked up from germline, CDR1 is LGHNA and CDR2 is YNFKEQ. The CDR3 protein is CASGPRPDRPTRPANYGYTF. CDR3 coding DNA: TGTGCCAGCGGCCCGAGACCGGACAGGCCAACCCGACCTGCTAACTATGGCTACACCTTC.

The sample holds many counts of this clonotype. V is TRBV7-3 and J is TRBJ2-5; no reliable D call. CDR3 length: 13 residues. Trimming removed 4 bases at V and 7 bases at J, with 13 bases between. The germline V gene has CDR1 SGHTA and CDR2 FQGTGA. The CDR3 protein is CASSSILGATQYF. CDR3 sequence (DNA): TGTGCCAGCAGCTCCATCCTCGGTGCGACCCAGTACTTC.

Regarding this clonotype: A much larger clonotype is one base distant, so this may be a read error. The rearrangement links TRBV2 to TRBJ1-4; possible D gene TRBD1, 6 bases. CDR1 is SNHLY and CDR2 is FYNNEI in the germline V gene. This CDR3 region has 15 residues. In DNA, the CDR3 is TGTGCCCGCAGTAAGACCGGGACACCGAATGAAAAACTGTTTTTT. This codes for CARSKTGTPNEKLFF.

This clonotype came up many times. The genes are TRBV20-1 and TRBJ2-7, with D possibly TRBD2 on 6 matching bases. This CDR3 is 13 amino acids long. The germline CDR1 and CDR2 sequences are DFQATT and SNEGSKA (reference sequence). V was pared by 7 bases and J by 0 bases, with 13 bases between. The CDR3 protein is CSGGSGLSYEQYF. In DNA, the CDR3 is TGCAGTGGAGGGAGCGGGCTCTCCTACGAGCAGTACTTC.

This clonotype was recorded at least ten times. J is TRBJ2-5 and V is TRBV20-1, with TRBD1 identical over 8 bases. CDR1 and CDR2 (germline): DFQATT, SNEGSKA (reference sequence). CDR3 size: 12 residues. Written as DNA, the CDR3 is TGCAGCTACCGGACAGGGCAAGAGACCCAGTACTTC. This codes for CSYRTGQETQYF.

This clonotype was observed many times. The chain carries TRBV20-1 and TRBJ1-2; D is perhaps TRBD1 (6 bases). Germline V gene data show CDR1 as DFQATT and CDR2 as SNEGSKA (reference sequence). This CDR3 spans 13 amino acids. The ends were cut back, 6 bases at V and 8 bases at J, with 19 bases in the middle. The CDR3 bases are TGCAGTGCCCCTGCGGGGGGCGTCAGGGGCTACACCTTC. This translates into CSAPAGGVRGYTF.

This clonotype was seen ten or more times. This chain connects TRBV7-3 to TRBJ2-3; D is ambiguous. Germline V gives CDR1 SGHTA, CDR2 FQGTGA. The CDR3 contains 13 residues. V gave up 5 bases and J gave up 2 bases, with 8 bases separating them. CDR3 sequence (DNA): TGTGCCAGCAGCCAAGCACACACAGATACGCAGTATTTT. This gives the protein CASSQAHTDTQYF.

In its sample, this clonotype was seen many times. The chain uses TRBV4-1 and TRBJ1-5, with 9 bases that match TRBD1. CDR1 is MGHRA, CDR2 YSYEKL, per germline. J gave up 7 bases and V 0 bases, and 4 bases lay outside the gene matches. This CDR3 comprises 15 residues. The CDR3 loop is CASSQEGTGFQPQHF. DNA for the CDR3: TGCGCCAGCAGCCAAGAGGGGACAGGGTTCCAGCCCCAGCATTTT.

This clonotype was counted many times. The rearrangement joins TRBV20-1 to TRBJ2-6; D is uncertain. The length of the CDR3 is 14 residues. Germline V gives CDR1 DFQATT, CDR2 SNEGSKA (reference sequence). V lost 2 bases, J lost 2 bases, and 7 bases lay in between. CDR3 nucleotides: TGCAGTGCTAGAATCCAGGCTGGGGCCAACGTCCTGACTTTC. This codes for CSARIQAGANVLTF.

This clonotype was found many times. The genes are TRBV10-1 and TRBJ1-1; D uncertain. The CDR3 contains 12 residues. The germline gives CDR1 WNHNN, CDR2 SYGVQD (reference sequence). The V end lost 8 bases, the J end lost 1 base, and 8 bases lay between the germline ends. The CDR3 is CASAAGNTEAFF. For the CDR3, the DNA is TGCGCCAGCGCAGCGGGGAACACTGAAGCTTTCTTT.

This clonotype occurred many times. J is TRBJ1-1 and V is TRBV28, with TRBD1 as a possible D gene (6 bases). Germline V gives CDR1 MDHEN, CDR2 SYDVKM. V was shortened by 1 base and J by 5 bases, with 8 bases between the two germline ends. The length of the CDR3 is 13 residues. The CDR3 nucleotides are TGTGCCAGCAGTTTATCAGGGGAGACTGAAGCTTTCTTT. Translating it yields CASSLSGETEAFF.

This clonotype has a count of ten or more. The chain carries TRBV18 and TRBJ1-6, with 7 bases lining up with TRBD1. This CDR3 contains 15 residues. V shed 1 base, J shed 5 bases, and the junction held 2 bases outside the gene matches. Germline CDR1 reads KGHSH; CDR2 reads LQKENI. CDR3 sequence: CASSPLGQNNSPLHF. The CDR3 DNA reads TGTGCCAGCTCACCACTGGGACAGAATAATTCACCCCTCCACTTT.

The gene calls are TRBV11-2 and TRBJ2-7; maybe TRBD2 (5 bases). The germline V and J ends were trimmed by 3 bases and 4 bases, with 19 bases remaining between them. The CDR3 is 16 amino acids. Germline CDR1 reads SGHAT; CDR2 reads FQNNGV. CDR3 sequence: CASSFAARAEQYEQYV. The DNA of the CDR3 is TGTGCCAGCAGCTTCGCCGCGCGGGCAGAACAATACGAGCAGTACGTC.

At least ten counts were recorded for this clonotype. The chain is built from TRBV5-6 and TRBJ1-5, with a tentative D call TRBD1 (6 bases). CDR1 SGHDT and CDR2 YYEEEE come from the germline V gene. The CDR3 totals 15 residues. Trimming took 2 bases from V and 2 from J, leaving 11 bases between them. The CDR3 bases are TGTGCCAGCAGCTTTACAGGGCGGGGCAATCAGCCCCAGCATTTT. Its protein product is CASSFTGRGNQPQHF.